The 22 T cell receptor beta chains given below trace back to one sample, sequenced in a study of shared clonotypes between healthy human individuals. Naivety among CD8 cells was defined by CD45RO negativity and positive CCR7 selection, thereby excluding terminally differentiated effector memory CD45RA+ cells. Using immunoSEQ multiplex PCR, the repertoire was profiled, and TCRdb retains in-frame clones only, with some absent. Counted here are about 1,800,000 clones, around 96% occurring once; the ten biggest clones make up 1.2%. Sequenced: naive CD8+ T cells sorted from blood. The receptors come from a man younger than 30 in good health.

The chain recombines TRBV7-6 with TRBJ2-5, with 8 bases aligning to TRBD2. CDR1 is SGHVS, CDR2 FNYEAQ, per germline. J lost 3 bases, V lost 5 bases, and 8 bases had no gene match. The CDR3 contains 15 residues. The CDR3: CASSPFSGDKETQYF. The CDR3 DNA reads TGTGCCAGCAGCCCATTTAGCGGGGACAAAGAGACCCAGTACTTC.

The CDR3 DNA sequence: TGTGCCAGCAGCTGGGACAGCTCCACAGATACGCAGTATTTT. Translated: CASSWDSSTDTQYF. The chain joins TRBV5-6 to TRBJ2-3, with TRBD1 identical over 7 bases. Germline V gives CDR1 SGHDT, CDR2 YYEEEE. This CDR3 region has 14 residues. V lost 3 bases and J lost 2; bases outside the gene matches: 3.

This chain connects TRBV6-4 to TRBJ2-1, with 9 positions matching TRBD2. Germline V gives CDR1 MRHNA, CDR2 SNTAGT. With V trimmed by 3 bases and J by 5 bases, 8 bases remained unmatched. The CDR3 is 16 amino acids. Written as DNA, the CDR3 is TGTGCCAGCAGTGAATGGTTTAGCGGGAGACACAATGAGCAGTTCTTC. Its translation: CASSEWFSGRHNEQFF.

The genes are TRBV5-8 and TRBJ2-5, with D perhaps TRBD1 or TRBD2 (6 bases each). Germline V lookup: CDR1 SGHTS, CDR2 YDEGEE. The CDR3 spans 15 residues. V lost 1 base and J 1 base, leaving 11 bases between the germline ends. CDR3 in DNA: TGTGCCAGCAGCTTGTCGGGGGCCCCCCAAGAGACCCAGTACTTC. This translates into CASSLSGAPQETQYF.

CDR3 in amino acids: CASSQEPGLAGGSTSTDTQYF. The CDR3 bases are TGCGCCAGCAGCCAAGAGCCCGGACTAGCGGGAGGGTCGACTAGCACAGATACGCAGTATTTT. The genes are TRBV4-3 and TRBJ2-3; 15 bases agree with TRBD2. Germline CDR1 and CDR2: LGHNA and YSLEER. The CDR3 loop spans 21 amino acids. V was pared by 0 bases and J by 0 bases, with 10 bases of the junction left unmatched.

CDR3 residues: CASSVAGGLHEQFF. CDR3 DNA sequence: TGTGCCAGCAGCGTAGCGGGGGGGCTTCATGAGCAGTTCTTC. The chain employs TRBV9 and TRBJ2-1, with 8 bases identical to TRBD2. This CDR3 has 14 amino acids. Per the germline V gene, CDR1 is SGDLS and CDR2 is YYNGEE. The trim removed 0 bases at V and 8 bases at J, leaving 4 bases unmatched.

The V call is TRBV5-8, the J call TRBJ2-7; 8 bases agree with TRBD1. Trimming took 1 base from V and 4 from J; bases not matched to a gene: 10. This CDR3 spans 16 amino acids. The germline CDR1 and CDR2 sequences are SGHTS and YDEGEE. The CDR3, as DNA: TGTGCCAGCAGCTTGTTTTTCACAGGGGGTCAGTACGAGCAGTACTTC. Translation gives CASSLFFTGGQYEQYF.

The CDR3 region is CASRPPGTGEGYTF. CDR3 in DNA: TGTGCCAGCAGGCCCCCCGGGACAGGCGAGGGCTACACCTTC. The genes are TRBV6-1 and TRBJ1-2; 8 bases are a match to TRBD1. Germline-derived CDR1 and CDR2 are MNHNS and SASEGT. The J segment lost 8 bases and the V segment lost 6 bases, leaving 11 bases of the junction unmatched. The CDR3 is made up of 14 amino acids.

V and J are TRBV6-1 and TRBJ2-7; the D gene is possibly TRBD1 (7 bases). The germline V and J ends were trimmed by 6 bases and 2 bases, with 8 bases remaining between them. The CDR3 runs to 12 residues. The V gene's germline CDR1 is MNHNS and CDR2 SASEGT. CDR3 residues: CASSRGAYEQYF. The CDR3 DNA follows: TGTGCCAGCAGCAGGGGGGCCTACGAGCAGTACTTC.

V and J are TRBV29-1 and TRBJ1-4; no clear D gene. The V end was cut by 0 bases, the J end by 6 bases, with 8 bases between. Germline CDR1 and CDR2: SQVTM and ANQGSEA. CDR3 length: 13 residues. The CDR3 nucleotides read TGCAGCGTTGAAGATTCAAGCGATGAAAAACTGTTTTTT. Translated, it gives CSVEDSSDEKLFF. The variable domain in full, completed from reference TRBV29-1 and TRBJ1-4, reads SAVISQKPSRDICQRGTSLTIQCQVDSQVTMMFWYRQQPGQSLTLIATANQGSEATYESGFVIDKFPISRPNLTFSTLTVSNMSPEDSSIYLCSVEDSSDEKLFFGSGTQLSVL.

The rearrangement links TRBV19 to TRBJ1-5; 7 bases line up with TRBD1. This CDR3 is built from 13 residues. Germline-derived CDR1 and CDR2 are LNHDA and SQIVND (reference sequence). The V segment lost 5 bases and the J segment 7 bases; nucleotides outside the gene matches: 5. The CDR3 nucleotides read TGTGCCAGTAGTGGGCAGGGGGAACAGCCCCAGCATTTT. Protein product: CASSGQGEQPQHF. Together with reference TRBV19 and TRBJ1-5, the CDR3 gives the full variable domain: DGGITQSPKYLFRKEGQNVTLSCEQNLNHDAMYWYRQDPGQGLRLIYYSQIVNDFQKGDIAEGYSVSREKKESFPLTVTSAQKNPTAFYLCASSGQGEQPQHFGDGTRLSIL.

The chain couples TRBV15 to TRBJ2-1, with TRBD2 as a possible D gene (6 bases). Trimming took off 9 bases at V and 5 bases at J, with 14 bases between the two ends. The CDR3 runs to 13 residues. CDR1 is LNHNV, CDR2 YYDKDF, per germline (reference sequence). The CDR3 sequence is CATTDSGHNEQFF. As DNA, the CDR3 is TGTGCCACTACGGATAGCGGACACAATGAGCAGTTCTTC.

The chain has TRBV28 and TRBJ2-3; D remains unclear. Looked up from germline, CDR1 is MDHEN and CDR2 is SYDVKM. The V end lost 5 bases, the J end lost 6 bases, and 9 bases lay between the germline ends. The CDR3 totals 12 residues. The CDR3 sequence is CASSIIADTQYF. The CDR3 DNA reads TGTGCCAGCAGTATAATTGCTGATACGCAGTATTTT.

This clone occurred once. The chain's CDR3 is CASSEGVGEQYF. In nucleotides, the CDR3 is TGTGCCAGCAGCGAGGGGGTCGGCGAGCAGTACTTC. The genes are TRBV9 and TRBJ2-7; a possible D gene is TRBD1 (6 bases). The germline V gene encodes CDR1 SGDLS and CDR2 YYNGEE. Trimming stripped 3 bases from V and 6 bases from J, with 10 bases between. The CDR3 sequence is 12 residues long.

The chain links TRBV19 to TRBJ2-7, with 7 nucleotides matching TRBD1. Per germline, CDR1 LNHDA and CDR2 SQIVND (reference sequence). The CDR3 has 15 amino acids. V was clipped by 0 bases and J by 2 bases; unmatched bases: 4. CDR3 sequence: CASSIEDRPAYEQYF. CDR3 in DNA: TGTGCCAGTAGTATAGAGGACAGGCCCGCCTACGAGCAGTACTTC. Together with reference TRBV19 and TRBJ2-7, the CDR3 gives the full variable domain: DGGITQSPKYLFRKEGQNVTLSCEQNLNHDAMYWYRQDPGQGLRLIYYSQIVNDFQKGDIAEGYSVSREKKESFPLTVTSAQKNPTAFYLCASSIEDRPAYEQYFGPGTRLTVT.

The CDR3 bases are TGTGCCAGCAGCTTGGTCCCGGGGACTAGCGACTCCTACGAGCAGTACTTC. Its translation: CASSLVPGTSDSYEQYF. The chain is built from TRBV5-6 and TRBJ2-7, with 10 bases identical to TRBD2. This CDR3 has 17 amino acids. CDR1 is SGHDT, CDR2 YYEEEE, per germline. V trimming: 0 bases; J trimming: 0 bases; junction bases outside the gene matches: 6.

V gene TRBV19 combines with J gene TRBJ1-6; D uncertain. V gave up 1 base and J gave up 7 bases, with 11 bases separating them. The CDR3 runs to 15 residues. The germline V gene has CDR1 LNHDA and CDR2 SQIVND (reference sequence). CDR3 in DNA: TGTGCCAGTAGTATAGCTGCCGGAGCGAATTCACCCCTCCACTTT. It codes for CASSIAAGANSPLHF.

The chain carries TRBV6-5 and TRBJ1-3, with 7 bases matching TRBD1. The CDR3 runs to 14 residues. Germline V gene data show CDR1 as MNHEY and CDR2 as SVGAGI. V trimming: 5 bases; J trimming: 8 bases; junction bases outside the gene matches: 9. CDR3 DNA sequence: TGTGCCAGCAGTCCTGGGACAGCGAGTTACACCATATATTTT. This gives the protein CASSPGTASYTIYF.

The chain has TRBV18 and TRBJ2-1, with TRBD2 matching 10 bases. Trimming at V came to 6 bases and at J to 2 bases, leaving 4 bases not matched to a gene. CDR1 is KGHSH, CDR2 LQKENI, per germline. The CDR3 runs 15 residues. In nucleotides, the CDR3 is TGTGCCAGCTCGCTGCTAGCGGGAGCCTACAATGAGCAGTTCTTC. Translated: CASSLLAGAYNEQFF.

This chain links TRBV10-3 with TRBJ2-5; 9 bases map to TRBD2. CDR3 length: 15 residues. CDR1 and CDR2 from the germline V gene are ENHRY and SYGVKD. V was clipped by 4 bases and J by 0 bases; unmatched bases: 3. The CDR3 sequence is CAISAGLAHQETQYF. The CDR3, as DNA: TGTGCCATCAGTGCGGGACTAGCTCACCAAGAGACCCAGTACTTC.

J is TRBJ1-5 and V is TRBV2; the D gene is possibly TRBD1 (5 bases). Germline V gene sequence: CDR1 SNHLY, CDR2 FYNNEI. Trimming took off 4 bases at V and 0 bases at J, with 7 bases between the two ends. The CDR3 loop spans 14 amino acids. CDR3 sequence reads: CASSAGTSNQPQHF. The CDR3 DNA reads as TGTGCCAGCAGTGCAGGGACTAGCAATCAGCCCCAGCATTTT.

The rearrangement joins TRBV6-6 to TRBJ2-5; 9 nucleotides line up with TRBD2. Germline V gene lookup returns CDR1 MNHNY and CDR2 SVGAGI (reference sequence). V shed 1 base, J shed 3 bases, and the junction held 3 bases outside the gene matches. This CDR3 spans 15 amino acids. The CDR3 DNA follows: TGTGCCAGCAGTTACTTTGGCGGGGGGGAAGAGACCCAGTACTTC. This gives the protein CASSYFGGGEETQYF.